Detailed here is one T cell receptor (beta chain). The antigen remains unidentified. The data stem from a study of beta chain features in type 1 diabetes. Study at large: Cell yields, gender and age were similar in healthy donors and patients. Broader study findings: Type 1 diabetes patients had TCRB CDR3s that were shorter (moderately but significantly so) in all four CD4+ subsets. Reads derived from cDNA could over-represent cells showing high TCR expression. TCRB repertoires of naive, central memory and Treg cells appeared more similar among patients than among healthy donors.

What was sequenced were expressed TCRB transcripts, since all of the isolated RNA had been reverse transcribed. About 3.9 million reads on average were seen across naive, central memory and regulatory T cell samples. Produced via immunoSEQ multiplex PCR; TCRdb's table is partial and in-frame only. Here the sample spans some 360,000 clones, over 9% being singletons. The CDR3 totals 13 residues. The germline gives CDR1 MRHNA, CDR2 SNTAGT. The V end was cut by 4 bases, the J end by 3 bases, with 9 bases between. The specimen sequenced was central memory CD4+ T cells from blood. This TCR was recovered from a man aged 25-45 years with type 1 diabetes. The chain is built from TRBV6-4 and TRBJ2-5; maybe TRBD2 (5 bases). For the CDR3, the DNA is TGTGCCAGCAGTGGAACGGGGAAAGAGACCCAGTACTTC. Translated, it gives CASSGTGKETQYF.